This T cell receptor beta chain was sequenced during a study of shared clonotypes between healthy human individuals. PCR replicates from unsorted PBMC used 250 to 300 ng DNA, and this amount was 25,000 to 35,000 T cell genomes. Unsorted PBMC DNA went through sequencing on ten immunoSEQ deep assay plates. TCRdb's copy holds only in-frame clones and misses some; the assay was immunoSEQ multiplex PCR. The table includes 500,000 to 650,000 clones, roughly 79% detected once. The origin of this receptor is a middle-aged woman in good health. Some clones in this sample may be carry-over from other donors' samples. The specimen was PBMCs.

The CDR3 loop reads CASSLVRDRAHEQYF. The CDR3 coding sequence is TGTGCCAGCAGCTTAGTCCGGGACAGGGCCCACGAGCAGTACTTC. The rearrangement links TRBV11-2 to TRBJ2-7, with 9 nucleotides matching TRBD1. Germline V gene lookup returns CDR1 SGHAT and CDR2 FQNNGV. V gave up 1 base and J gave up 5 bases; unmatched junction bases: 6. CDR3 length: 15 residues.